Below, 30 T cell receptor beta chains from the same sample are listed, as sequenced in a study of blood T cells in healthy people across ages. A second PCR, run for roughly 7 to 11 cycles, used a sample-barcoded 5' primer plus a J-beta primer mix. Each CDR3 protein gets one entry after TCRdb re-called the 5' RACE reads with MiXCR. The sample has about 830,000 distinct CDR3 sequences; 55% to 65% are singletons. Sequenced material: blood. Receptors were obtained from a man aged 30 to 39 in good health.

V gene TRBV20-1 combines with J gene TRBJ1-2; D unresolved. The V and J ends lost 1 base and 7 bases respectively, with 16 bases between them. The CDR3 is 14 residues long. CDR1 is DFQATT and CDR2 is SNEGSKA in the germline V gene (reference sequence). The CDR3 loop reads CSARVNGTDRGYTF. CDR3 nucleotides: TGCAGTGCTAGAGTCAACGGTACGGATCGTGGCTACACCTTC.

This chain connects TRBV20-1 to TRBJ1-2, with unresolved D. Trimming stripped 1 base from V and 8 bases from J, with 14 bases between. CDR1 DFQATT and CDR2 SNEGSKA come from the germline V gene (reference sequence). The CDR3 loop spans 13 amino acids. The CDR3 region is CSARARLLSGYTF. CDR3 bases: TGCAGTGCTAGAGCCAGGCTTCTCTCGGGCTACACCTTC.

In its sample, this clonotype was seen many times. This chain joins TRBV2 and TRBJ2-1, with 11 positions matching TRBD1. CDR1 is SNHLY, CDR2 FYNNEI, per germline. The V gene end was trimmed by 6 bases and the J gene end by 5 bases; junction bases not matched to a gene: 6. There are 15 residues in the CDR3. CDR3 amino acids: CASRHGQGADNEQFF. CDR3 in DNA: TGTGCCAGCAGACACGGACAGGGGGCGGACAATGAGCAGTTCTTC.

The chain links TRBV4-3 to TRBJ2-7; D is perhaps TRBD1 or TRBD2 (6 bases each). The CDR3 length is 16 residues. CDR1 and CDR2 (germline): LGHNA, YSLEER. V lost 0 bases and J lost 4, with 16 bases in between. The CDR3 DNA sequence: TGCGCCAGCAGCCAAGAGGCTAGTGGGGGGCAATACGAGCAGTACTTC. It is translated as CASSQEASGGQYEQYF.

This clonotype appeared a single time. The genes are TRBV7-2 and TRBJ2-3; 9 nucleotides match TRBD2. This CDR3 is built from 17 residues. V was pared by 2 bases and J by 2 bases, with 8 bases of the junction left unmatched. Germline V CDR1 and CDR2: SGHTA, FQGNSA. The DNA of the CDR3 is TGTGCCAGCAGCTTACTAGGAGCGGGGGGTCTCACAGATACGCAGTATTTT. The encoded protein is CASSLLGAGGLTDTQYF.

This clonotype was observed a few times. J is TRBJ2-3 and V is TRBV9; D may match TRBD1 or TRBD2 (5 bases each). The length of the CDR3 is 11 residues. CDR1 and CDR2 from the germline V gene are SGDLS and YYNGEE. The germline V and J ends were trimmed by 5 bases and 9 bases, with 10 bases remaining between them. CDR3 DNA: TGTGCCAGCAGTCAAGAGGGGACGCAGTATTTT. It is translated as CASSQEGTQYF. Based on the CDR3 plus reference TRBV9 and TRBJ2-3, the full variable domain is DSGVTQTPKHLITATGQRVTLRCSPRSGDLSVYWYQQSLDQGLQFLIQYYNGEERAKGNILERFSAQQFPDLHSELNLSSLELGDSALYFCASSQEGTQYFGPGTRLTVL.

This chain links TRBV2 with TRBJ2-7; a weak D match, TRBD1 (5 bases). Germline V gene data show CDR1 as SNHLY and CDR2 as FYNNEI. V lost 6 bases to trimming and J lost 2 bases, with 17 bases between them. CDR3 size: 15 residues. This chain's CDR3 is CASSPYARGAYEQYF. The CDR3 DNA follows: TGTGCCAGCAGCCCCTACGCTAGGGGCGCCTACGAGCAGTACTTC.

The chain is built from TRBV30 and TRBJ2-1; TRBD1 might be the D (5 bases). The CDR3 loop spans 14 amino acids. Germline lookup yields CDR1 GTSNPN and CDR2 SVGIG (reference sequence). V lost 3 bases and J 4 bases, leaving 13 bases between the germline ends. The CDR3 here is CAWRGAPSYNEQFF. CDR3 DNA sequence: TGTGCCTGGAGAGGGGCCCCTTCTTACAATGAGCAGTTCTTC.

The J gene is TRBJ2-6, the V gene TRBV6-1; 7 bases are shared with TRBD2. V dropped 5 bases and J dropped 0; count of bases not matched to a gene: 13. The CDR3 covers 19 residues. Germline loops: CDR1 MNHNS, CDR2 SASEGT. The CDR3 DNA sequence: TGTGCCAGCAGTCTCCGGGGAGCGGGGCTAAGCTCTGGGGCCAACGTCCTGACTTTC. It encodes CASSLRGAGLSSGANVLTF.

The J gene is TRBJ1-5, the V gene TRBV10-3, with D unresolved. Germline V gene lookup returns CDR1 ENHRY and CDR2 SYGVKD. The CDR3 is made up of 12 amino acids. The CDR3 loop is CASGQNNQPQHF. The CDR3 DNA is TGTGCTTCCGGGCAGAACAATCAGCCCCAGCATTTT.

This clonotype was recorded only once. The chain couples TRBV6-2 or TRBV6-3 to TRBJ2-1; TRBD2 matches 12 bases. The junction had 7 bases not matched to a gene; V was cut back by 8 bases and J by 8 bases. Germline values: CDR1 MNHEY, CDR2 SVGEGT. CDR3 length: 14 amino acids. CDR3 in amino acids: CASGLAGGPHEQFF. CDR3 sequence (DNA): TGTGCCAGCGGCCTAGCGGGGGGGCCTCATGAGCAGTTCTTC.

The chain joins TRBV5-6 to TRBJ1-2; 7 nucleotides line up with TRBD1. Germline CDR1 reads SGHDT; CDR2 reads YYEEEE. Trimming removed 2 bases from V and 7 bases from J; junction bases left unmatched: 8. The CDR3 is 14 residues long. The CDR3 DNA reads TGTGCCAGCAGCTTACTTGACAGGGTCGCTGGCTACACCTTC. Its translation: CASSLLDRVAGYTF.

The chain combines TRBV5-5 with TRBJ2-1; D may be TRBD1 or TRBD2 (6 bases each). Per the germline V gene, CDR1 is SGHKS and CDR2 is YYEKEE (reference sequence). The V and J ends lost 3 bases and 5 bases respectively, with 15 bases between them. The CDR3 consists of 15 residues. CDR3 DNA sequence: TGTGCCAGCAGCTGGGGGGCTAGCCGCAACAATGAGCAGTTCTTC. It yields the protein CASSWGASRNNEQFF.

This clonotype appeared a few times. The chain combines TRBV28 with TRBJ2-7; 7 bases are shared with TRBD1. The CDR3 is made up of 13 amino acids. The trim removed 6 bases at V and 1 base at J, leaving 3 bases unmatched. Germline lookup yields CDR1 MDHEN and CDR2 SYDVKM. The CDR3 DNA sequence: TGTGCCAGCAGAACGGGACAGTCCTACGAGCAGTACTTC. Translating gives CASRTGQSYEQYF.

This clonotype was detected a few times. V and J are TRBV6-2 or TRBV6-3 and TRBJ1-1, with D unresolved. Trimming stripped 0 bases from V and 0 bases from J, with 8 bases between. Germline V gene data show CDR1 as MNHEY and CDR2 as SVGEGT. CDR3 size: 15 residues. Written as DNA, the CDR3 is TGTGCCAGCAGTTACTCCGGTCTCATGAACACTGAAGCTTTCTTT. This sequence encodes CASSYSGLMNTEAFF.

This clonotype was counted once. J is TRBJ2-5 and V is TRBV11-2; possible D gene TRBD1, 5 bases. Trimming shortened V by 1 base and J by 9 bases, and 12 bases separated the two germline ends. CDR1 and CDR2 from the germline V gene are SGHAT and FQNNGV. The CDR3 consists of 13 residues. The CDR3 loop reads CASSLAVKGAQYF. In nucleotides, the CDR3 is TGTGCCAGCAGCTTAGCCGTCAAAGGGGCCCAGTACTTC.

V usage is TRBV6-1 and J usage is TRBJ1-6; 8 bases line up with TRBD1. The V gene end was trimmed by 4 bases and the J gene end by 5 bases; junction bases not matched to a gene: 7. The V gene's germline CDR1 is MNHNS and CDR2 SASEGT. The CDR3 consists of 16 residues. The CDR3 DNA follows: TGTGCCAGCAGTGGACAGGGGATTACGAATAATTCACCCCTCCACTTT. As protein: CASSGQGITNNSPLHF.

The chain uses TRBV7-9 and TRBJ2-4; 7 bases are shared with TRBD2. The V and J ends lost 11 bases and 0 bases, in that order; junction bases with no gene match: 4. Germline CDR1 is SEHNR and CDR2 is FQNEAQ (reference sequence). This CDR3 has 13 residues. CDR3 protein: CASRGGAKNIQYF. The CDR3 DNA reads as TGTGCCTCCCGCGGGGGAGCCAAAAACATTCAGTACTTC.

The V gene is TRBV20-1, the J gene TRBJ1-6; D not resolved. This CDR3 spans 16 amino acids. From germline, CDR1 is DFQATT and CDR2 SNEGSKA (reference sequence). Deletions cut 0 bases from V and 10 bases from J, with 19 bases between. The CDR3 here is CSARDYRGPLESPLHF. The CDR3, as DNA: TGCAGTGCTAGAGATTACAGAGGCCCCCTTGAGTCACCCCTCCACTTT.

V usage is TRBV6-2 or TRBV6-3 and J usage is TRBJ2-5; 8 bases align to TRBD1. Gene TRBJ2-7 matches the end of the DNA better, so the J call may be wrong. There are 13 residues in the CDR3. Germline V gene sequence: CDR1 MNHEY, CDR2 SVGEGT. The CDR3 region has the DNA TGTGCCAGCAGTGACCGGACAGGGTACGAGCAGTACTTC. Its translation is CASSDRTGYEQYF.

This clonotype came up a few times. In DNA, the CDR3 is TGTGCCAGCAGTCGATCCCGGGACAGAGGAAACATTCAGTACTTC. This gives the protein CASSRSRDRGNIQYF. The chain joins TRBV12-3 or TRBV12-4 to TRBJ2-4; 7 positions match TRBD1. CDR3 length: 15 residues. The ends lost 5 bases at V and 6 bases at J; junction bases unmatched: 10.

This chain uses TRBV4-3 with TRBJ2-7; unclear D gene. CDR3 length equals 13 residues. The germline V and J ends were trimmed by 0 bases and 5 bases, with 8 bases remaining between them. CDR1 LGHNA and CDR2 YSLEER come from the germline V gene. Written as DNA, the CDR3 is TGCGCCAGCAGCCAAGATTCGGATAACGAGCAGTACTTC. Amino acids: CASSQDSDNEQYF.

The CDR3 DNA is TGTGCCAGCAGTGGCGTTTCGGACTCAGGCTACGAGCAGTACTTC. Protein product: CASSGVSDSGYEQYF. The chain uses TRBV6-5 and TRBJ2-7; D perhaps matches TRBD2 (5 bases). CDR3 length equals 15 residues. Germline CDR1 and CDR2: MNHEY and SVGAGI. The ends were cut back, 5 bases at V and 3 bases at J, with 17 bases in the middle.

This clonotype has more than one count but fewer than ten. The V gene is TRBV6-5, the J gene TRBJ1-2, with D possibly being TRBD1 (6 bases). The CDR3 extends over 15 amino acids. V was clipped by 0 bases and J by 4 bases, with 12 bases between them. CDR1 and CDR2 from the germline V gene are MNHEY and SVGAGI. The CDR3 DNA follows: TGTGCCAGCAGTTACTCGGGGGGGCTAATCTATGGCTACACCTTC. This encodes CASSYSGGLIYGYTF.

In the case of this clonotype: At one end, the junction sequence differs from germline, possibly due to a read error. This rearrangement joins TRBV9 to TRBJ2-3; D call uncertain. The CDR3 is 14 amino acids. In germline, CDR1 is SGDLS, CDR2 YYNGEE. The CDR3 DNA is TGTACCAGCAGCGTAGCTACCGGCACAGATACGCAGTATTTT. It is translated as CTSSVATGTDTQYF.

The sample holds a few counts of this clonotype. CDR3 DNA sequence: TGCGCCAGCAGCCAAGTGGCTAGCGGGGGCGGTGAGCAGTTCTTC. As protein: CASSQVASGGGEQFF. The J gene is TRBJ2-1, the V gene TRBV4-3; 10 bases map to TRBD2. The J segment lost 9 bases and the V segment lost 1 base, leaving 6 bases of the junction unmatched. The CDR3 covers 15 residues. Germline CDR1 is LGHNA and CDR2 is YSLEER.

This clonotype was found once. V and J are TRBV9 and TRBJ2-5, with D possibly being TRBD1 (5 bases). This CDR3 comprises 14 residues. Germline-derived CDR1 and CDR2 are SGDLS and YYNGEE. V was shortened by 0 bases and J by 11 bases, with 17 bases between the two germline ends. The CDR3 nucleotides read TGTGCCAGCAGCGTAGGGCAGGGATACGATGAGCAGTACTTC. Translation: CASSVGQGYDEQYF.

The genes are TRBV10-3 and TRBJ2-3; TRBD2 agrees at 14 bases. CDR1 and CDR2 from the germline V gene are ENHRY and SYGVKD. V shed 4 bases, J shed 4 bases, and the junction held 4 bases outside the gene matches. The CDR3 sequence is 16 residues long. CDR3 amino acids: CAISGWTSGGSDTQYF. The CDR3 DNA is TGTGCCATCAGTGGATGGACTAGCGGGGGGTCAGATACGCAGTATTTT.

This clonotype came up a few times. V gene TRBV6-5 combines with J gene TRBJ1-1; D might be TRBD1 (6 bases). Germline V gene sequence: CDR1 MNHEY, CDR2 SVGAGI. Deletions cut 2 bases from V and 0 bases from J, with 10 bases between. This CDR3 comprises 15 residues. The CDR3 nucleotides are TGTGCCAGCAGTTACGGGGGGGCCATGAACACTGAAGCTTTCTTT. Translated, it gives CASSYGGAMNTEAFF.

CDR3 residues: CASSEVSETGKYF. The CDR3 coding sequence is TGTGCCAGCAGTGAGGTGTCCGAAACGGGCAAGTACTTC. The gene calls are TRBV6-1 and TRBJ2-4; D unclear. The CDR3 runs 13 residues. Germline CDR1 and CDR2: MNHNS and SASEGT. The germline V and J ends were trimmed by 3 bases and 14 bases, with 17 bases remaining between them.